A single sample is the source of the 28 T cell receptor beta chains below, sequenced in a study of cytomegalovirus exposure and HLA in healthy donors. Profiled with immunoSEQ multiplex PCR; TCRdb holds only in-frame clones, not every one. The data hold tens of thousands of clones, with 96% observed a single time. Sequenced input: PBMCs. The receptors were gathered from a man younger than 35 in good health and CMV-seronegative.

This chain links TRBV9 with TRBJ1-2; no clear D gene. Germline CDR1 SGDLS, CDR2 YYNGEE. The CDR3 totals 13 residues. Deletions cut 4 bases from V and 2 bases from J, with 9 bases between. CDR3 region: CASSTQVNYGYTF. CDR3 DNA: TGTGCCAGCAGCACCCAGGTCAACTATGGCTACACCTTC. Variable domain in full (rest from reference TRBV9 and TRBJ1-2): DSGVTQTPKHLITATGQRVTLRCSPRSGDLSVYWYQQSLDQGLQFLIQYYNGEERAKGNILERFSAQQFPDLHSELNLSSLELGDSALYFCASSTQVNYGYTFGSGTRLTVV.

The rearrangement joins TRBV28 to TRBJ2-7; D is perhaps TRBD2 (7 bases). The CDR3 covers 16 residues. Per the germline V gene, CDR1 is MDHEN and CDR2 is SYDVKM. Trimming removed 10 bases at V and 0 bases at J, with 22 bases between. CDR3 nucleotide sequence: TGTGCCACCCTGGGGGGGCCGGGACACTACTCCTACGAGCAGTACTTC. It translates to CATLGGPGHYSYEQYF.

As DNA, the CDR3 is TGTGCCACCAGCATCCTAGGGGGATACGAGCAGTACTTC. Translated: CATSILGGYEQYF. The gene calls are TRBV15 and TRBJ2-7; maybe TRBD1 (6 bases). Per the germline V gene, CDR1 is LNHNV and CDR2 is YYDKDF (reference sequence). This CDR3 region has 13 residues. V was clipped by 4 bases and J by 4 bases, with 11 bases between them.

The chain combines TRBV19 with TRBJ2-6; D remains unclear. Germline CDR1 LNHDA, CDR2 SQIVND (reference sequence). The CDR3 totals 16 residues. V lost 4 bases to trimming and J lost 0 bases, with 10 bases between them. For the CDR3, the DNA is TGTGCCAGTAGTACTGAGGCCGTCTCTGGGGCCAACGTCCTGACTTTC. Its translation is CASSTEAVSGANVLTF.

The chain recombines TRBV6-1 with TRBJ1-5; 8 bases agree with TRBD1. In germline, CDR1 is MNHNS, CDR2 SASEGT. The J segment lost 9 bases and the V segment lost 8 bases, leaving 12 bases of the junction unmatched. CDR3 length: 14 amino acids. The CDR3 here is CASHPLQGDPPQHF. The CDR3 nucleotides read TGTGCCAGCCATCCATTACAGGGGGATCCGCCCCAGCATTTT.

This sequence joins TRBV5-4 and TRBJ1-1; D is unclear. The germline CDR1 and CDR2 sequences are SGHNT and YYREEE (reference sequence). V gave up 1 base and J gave up 7 bases, with 14 bases separating them. CDR3 size: 14 residues. CDR3 DNA: TGTGCCAGCAGCTTGTTCCAGGTCGCGCATGAAGCTTTCTTT. It translates to CASSLFQVAHEAFF.

This clone was observed a handful of times. As DNA, the CDR3 is TGTGCCAGCAGTGAAGCAAGGGGGCGCGGTGAAGCTTTCTTT. Translation gives CASSEARGRGEAFF. The gene calls are TRBV6-1 and TRBJ1-1, with 7 nucleotides matching TRBD1. This CDR3 has 14 amino acids. The germline CDR1 and CDR2 sequences are MNHNS and SASEGT. V shed 0 bases, J shed 7 bases, and the junction held 5 bases outside the gene matches.

This chain connects TRBV6-6 to TRBJ2-7, with D maybe TRBD2 (5 bases). The CDR3 is 15 residues long. The germline V gene has CDR1 MNHNY and CDR2 SVGAGI (reference sequence). The V gene lost 5 bases and the J gene lost 3 bases, with 17 bases spanning the gap. The CDR3 nucleotides are TGTGCCAGCAGTCCCCGACGGACTGATGACTACGAGCAGTACTTC. This translates into CASSPRRTDDYEQYF.

The J gene is TRBJ2-4, the V gene TRBV27; D may be TRBD1 (6 bases). The CDR3 has 15 amino acids. Germline CDR1 and CDR2: MNHEY and SMNVEV (reference sequence). Deletions cut 3 bases from V and 6 bases from J, with 15 bases between. This chain's CDR3 is CASSFQNRDGNIQYF. The CDR3 coding sequence is TGTGCCAGCAGTTTTCAAAACAGGGATGGAAACATTCAGTACTTC.

V is TRBV7-2 and J is TRBJ2-5; possibly TRBD2 for D (5 bases). CDR1 and CDR2 from the germline V gene are SGHTA and FQGNSA. The CDR3 is 15 residues long. The V gene lost 0 bases and the J gene lost 2 bases, with 10 bases spanning the gap. CDR3 in DNA: TGTGCCAGCAGCTTAGCGCTCGGGGAACAAGAGACCCAGTACTTC. Translated: CASSLALGEQETQYF.

This clone was recorded only once. The J gene is TRBJ1-4, the V gene TRBV5-1; D remains unclear. The CDR3 extends over 15 amino acids. Germline V gene data show CDR1 as SGHRS and CDR2 as YFSETQ. V dropped 2 bases and J dropped 2 bases, with 10 bases sitting between them. In DNA, the CDR3 is TGCGCCAGCAGCTTATTATACTCCACTAATGAAAAACTGTTTTTT. This gives the protein CASSLLYSTNEKLFF.

The gene calls are TRBV28 and TRBJ2-1; 12 nucleotides match TRBD2. This CDR3 region has 15 residues. Germline assignment: CDR1 MDHEN and CDR2 SYDVKM. With 6 bases clipped from V and 4 bases from J, the junction kept 4 bases outside the gene matches. In DNA form, the CDR3 reads TGTGCCAGCAGCCGACTAGCGGGAGAATACAATGAGCAGTTCTTC. This sequence encodes CASSRLAGEYNEQFF.

The V gene is TRBV6-5, the J gene TRBJ2-3; 10 nucleotides match TRBD1. The junction had 7 bases not matched to a gene; V was cut back by 5 bases and J by 8 bases. The CDR3 spans 14 residues. Germline V gives CDR1 MNHEY, CDR2 SVGAGI. CDR3 DNA sequence: TGTGCCAGCAGTAGGGACAGGGGAGCGGGTACGCAGTATTTT. Encoded protein: CASSRDRGAGTQYF.

The V call is TRBV13, the J call TRBJ2-7, with a weak D call TRBD1 (8 bases). The V end was cut by 2 bases, the J end by 5 bases, with 10 bases between. Looked up from germline, CDR1 is PRHDT and CDR2 is FYEKMQ (reference sequence). The CDR3 is 13 residues long. CDR3 region: CASSLTGGDEQYF. The CDR3 DNA follows: TGTGCCAGCAGCTTAACAGGGGGGGACGAGCAGTACTTC.

The chain combines TRBV29-1 with TRBJ2-1; TRBD2 agrees at 10 bases. With 5 bases clipped from V and 8 bases from J, the junction kept 6 bases outside the gene matches. Germline lookup yields CDR1 SQVTM and CDR2 ANQGSEA. This CDR3 comprises 13 residues. The chain's CDR3 is CSVKAGGLDEQFF. CDR3 bases: TGCAGCGTTAAAGCGGGAGGGCTGGATGAGCAGTTCTTC.

This rearrangement joins TRBV4-1 to TRBJ2-2, with unresolved D. V was pared by 0 bases and J by 6 bases, with 14 bases between. The length of the CDR3 is 16 residues. From germline, CDR1 is MGHRA and CDR2 YSYEKL. CDR3 residues: CASSQEIRVFAGELFF. The CDR3 coding sequence is TGCGCCAGCAGCCAAGAGATCCGGGTATTCGCCGGGGAGCTGTTTTTT.

The genes are TRBV4-3 and TRBJ2-7, with D possibly TRBD1 on 5 matching bases. Germline CDR1 LGHNA, CDR2 YSLEER. The CDR3 is made up of 15 amino acids. Trimming left V 0 bases short and J 4 bases short, with 13 bases between. The CDR3 DNA reads as TGCGCCAGCAGCCAAGACAGGGTTCGTCTTTACGAGCAGTACTTC. This encodes CASSQDRVRLYEQYF.

The chain links TRBV4-3 to TRBJ2-5, with D tentatively TRBD1 (5 bases). CDR3 length: 14 amino acids. Trimming left V 1 base short and J 0 bases short, with 6 bases between. Germline V gives CDR1 LGHNA, CDR2 YSLEER. CDR3 bases: TGCGCCAGCAGCCAAGGACAGTACCAAGAGACCCAGTACTTC. Amino acids: CASSQGQYQETQYF.

The V and J genes are TRBV9 and TRBJ2-1, with a possible D match to TRBD2 (5 bases). Germline loops: CDR1 SGDLS, CDR2 YYNGEE. The CDR3 is made up of 17 amino acids. The V gene lost 0 bases and the J gene lost 0 bases, with 13 bases spanning the gap. CDR3 nucleotides: TGTGCCAGCAGCGTAGATGCAGCGGTAAGCTCCTACAATGAGCAGTTCTTC. This sequence encodes CASSVDAAVSSYNEQFF. Full variable domain (rest looked up from reference TRBV9 and TRBJ2-1): DSGVTQTPKHLITATGQRVTLRCSPRSGDLSVYWYQQSLDQGLQFLIQYYNGEERAKGNILERFSAQQFPDLHSELNLSSLELGDSALYFCASSVDAAVSSYNEQFFGPGTRLTVL.

The chain is built from TRBV4-1 and TRBJ2-3; 10 bases agree with TRBD2. This CDR3 spans 16 amino acids. Looked up from germline, CDR1 is MGHRA and CDR2 is YSYEKL. With 0 bases clipped from V and 4 bases from J, the junction kept 4 bases outside the gene matches. The CDR3 loop is CASSQEASGSSDTQYF. CDR3 DNA: TGCGCCAGCAGCCAAGAAGCTAGCGGGAGTTCAGATACGCAGTATTTT.

The chain joins TRBV15 to TRBJ2-1; 7 bases line up with TRBD2. The CDR3 runs to 21 residues. Germline V lookup: CDR1 LNHNV, CDR2 YYDKDF (reference sequence). V lost 1 base and J lost 0; bases outside the gene matches: 18. The CDR3 spells CATSRGRTWQQRGYSYNEQFF. The CDR3 coding sequence is TGTGCCACCAGCAGAGGGAGGACGTGGCAGCAGCGGGGATACTCCTACAATGAGCAGTTCTTC.

This sequence joins TRBV19 and TRBJ2-7, with TRBD1 matching 7 bases. V shed 1 base and J 6 bases; nucleotides not matched to a gene: 12. The CDR3 sequence is 16 residues long. Germline loops: CDR1 LNHDA, CDR2 SQIVND (reference sequence). The CDR3 here is CASSIVTGTEVFEQYF. The CDR3 nucleotides are TGTGCCAGTAGTATAGTCACCGGGACAGAAGTATTCGAGCAGTACTTC. The whole variable domain, remainder taken from reference TRBV19 and TRBJ2-7, is DGGITQSPKYLFRKEGQNVTLSCEQNLNHDAMYWYRQDPGQGLRLIYYSQIVNDFQKGDIAEGYSVSREKKESFPLTVTSAQKNPTAFYLCASSIVTGTEVFEQYFGPGTRLTVT.

The chain combines TRBV29-1 with TRBJ2-5; D possibly corresponds to TRBD2 (7 bases). CDR1 is SQVTM and CDR2 is ANQGSEA in the germline V gene. The CDR3 is 14 residues long. With 6 bases removed from V and 4 bases from J, the gap between germline ends came to 18 bases. This CDR3 is CSVGSGGLGETQYF. The DNA of the CDR3 is TGCAGCGTGGGGTCCGGGGGGCTGGGAGAGACCCAGTACTTC.

This chain connects TRBV5-1 to TRBJ1-4, with TRBD1 matching over 7 bases. Germline lookup yields CDR1 SGHRS and CDR2 YFSETQ. The CDR3 loop spans 15 amino acids. The junction had 8 bases not matched to a gene; V was cut back by 4 bases and J by 5 bases. The DNA of the CDR3 is TGCGCCAGCAGCGCGACAGGGCAGGTCAATGAAAAACTGTTTTTT. Translated, it gives CASSATGQVNEKLFF.

This chain connects TRBV9 to TRBJ2-3; D gene unclear. V lost 2 bases and J lost 0, with 10 bases in between. The CDR3 consists of 15 residues. Per the germline V gene, CDR1 is SGDLS and CDR2 is YYNGEE. The CDR3 spells CASSVAGGSTDTQYF. In DNA, the CDR3 is TGTGCCAGCAGCGTGGCTGGCGGCAGCACAGATACGCAGTATTTT.

This chain joins TRBV27 and TRBJ2-7; D not certain. Germline CDR1 and CDR2: MNHEY and SMNVEV (reference sequence). Trimming took off 6 bases at V and 2 bases at J, with 14 bases between the two ends. The CDR3 is 14 residues long. The DNA of the CDR3 is TGTGCCAGCAGCCCTAAGCACAGCACCTACGAGCAGTACTTC. Translating gives CASSPKHSTYEQYF.

The chain links TRBV5-1 to TRBJ2-2; D possibly corresponds to TRBD2 (5 bases). The germline V and J ends were trimmed by 6 bases and 6 bases, with 12 bases remaining between them. This CDR3 comprises 13 residues. In germline, CDR1 is SGHRS, CDR2 YFSETQ. In DNA, the CDR3 is TGCGCCAGCACGCTTGAGGGATCCGGGGAGCTGTTTTTT. Its protein is CASTLEGSGELFF.

The chain combines TRBV28 with TRBJ2-7; the D is unclear. The CDR3 spans 14 residues. Trimming shortened V by 3 bases and J by 5 bases, and 14 bases separated the two germline ends. Germline V gene data show CDR1 as MDHEN and CDR2 as SYDVKM. CDR3 DNA: TGTGCCAGCAGTTTGGCCACGACATGGGACGAGCAGTACTTC. Translating it yields CASSLATTWDEQYF.